This entry features one T cell receptor (beta chain) sequence. Its antigen target is currently unknown. No qualities accompany the bases; no much larger clone lies one base away. The sample originates from a study of cytomegalovirus exposure and HLA in healthy donors (TCRdb year 2017). Regarding the study in general: An earlier analysis of some 620 of the donors reported under 300 Gb of sequence data and 117 million unique TCR beta sequences obtained from about 179 million T cells. About 280 gigabases of sequencing data and 70 million to 100 million unique TCR sequences were included in an early release covering about 600 HLA-typed donors. The genetic ancestry cluster associated with self-reported Caucasian donors included 81% of the roughly 360 genotyped donors. The study was designed to test whether signatures of past pathogen exposure could be identified by cataloging public T cell receptors. Using immunosequencing, the study profiled T cell repertoires from about 610 subjects and related those repertoires to cytomegalovirus serostatus. In addition to the first cohort of around 670 subjects, a separate validation cohort of around 110 different subjects was used. To predict cytomegalovirus infection status, the study brought together high-throughput TCR immunosequencing, statistical association of individual TCRs with disease status, and machine learning. To study patterns of TCR occurrence, a later analysis re-analyzed previously published TCR beta repertoires from under 750 donors and added high-resolution HLA genotyping. Rather than using new phenotypic data, the later analysis identified candidate immune exposures from TCR beta sequences and from how often those sequences occurred across donors. An earlier analysis of about 600 of the donors used high-throughput TCR beta sequencing to judge whether each TCR beta V gene segment behaved as functional or pseudogenic. Donor age, sex, ethnicity and CMV serostatus were compiled together with the repertoire data. In a later genetic analysis, genome-wide SNP genotypes for about three fifths of the roughly 670 donors were used, and that subset was treated as a discovery cohort. All discovery cohort repertoires had been generated using a single sequencing platform. Class I and class II HLA loci were covered by the typing at four-digit resolution. Typing coverage varied by locus: roughly 629-630 donors for A, B, C, DRB1 and DQB1; 522 for DQA1; approximately 570 for DPA1; roughly 450 for DPB1. Roughly 5 DR-DQ haplotypes were handled as single units for association and clustering, since linkage in the cohort was strong. Across around 400 genotyped donors of the cohort, an average of approximately 220,000 unique TCR beta nucleotide sequences per donor were sequenced, and roughly a sixth of those sequences were non-productive. Here is what the overall study found, with its caveats: In a later analysis, HLA-associated TCR beta chains showed more clonal expansion and lower generation probabilities than non-associated chains that were equally common. In a later analysis, TCR association rates were found to vary across HLA loci, with the most associated TCRs seen for DRB1 alleles and the fewest for HLA-C alleles. When HLA alleles, especially DR and DQ, strongly co-occurred, TCR associations were difficult to assign to individual alleles. The study gave a list of under 200 TCR beta chains associated with cytomegalovirus. A few of the identified cytomegalovirus-associated TCR beta chains were confirmed in vitro to be specific for cytomegalovirus antigens. The authors suggested that the approach could potentially be extended to other disease states and immunological phenotypes. A further reported finding was that TCR beta sequences accurately predicted the HLA-A and HLA-B alleles for most subjects in the first cohort. A later analysis reported that several top co-occurrence clusters appeared linked to parvovirus B19, influenza, CMV and Epstein-Barr virus. Because counts were too low, roughly 17 rarely observed V segments, including chromosome 9 orphons, were left out of the earlier analysis of about 620 of the donors. In a later analysis, most CMV-associated TCR beta chains were found to appear HLA-restricted, with HLA associations seemingly driven largely by CMV exposure. HLA typing was unavailable for some donors at each locus, so association tests used only the typed subset. An earlier analysis of approximately 500 of the donors showed that most TCR beta V segments appeared in productive rearrangements either about 90% or about 30% of the time, which broadly matched IMGT annotations. The classifier was reported to diagnose cytomegalovirus status with high specificity and sensitivity in both the original cohort and the validation cohort. The sequencing pipeline was judged likely to have produced a cluster of highly shared sequence variants as a technical artifact. Sequencing depth was assumed to be roughly uniform across donors in the presence/absence analyses, though that assumption may not hold. Linkage disequilibrium might explain the correlated functional status among segregating V segments, but an unknown experimental factor could not be ruled out. V-gene and J-gene trimming of TCR beta chains was associated with a missense DCLRE1C variant in a later genetic analysis, and the association was replicated in an independent cohort. A later genetic analysis reported fewer N-insertions in productive TCRs among donors in an Asian-associated ancestry cluster than the roughly 700-donor mean. CMV serostatus was the only immune exposure information available for the cohort. Only TCR beta chains were sequenced in this cohort, and the absence of alpha or paired-chain data limited detectable features. Some IMGT-functional V segments, including TRBV6-2 and TRBV6-3, could not be distinguished by the 87-base-pair reads and were therefore excluded. Across donors, most TCR sequences were observed very rarely, whereas some public TCRs were present in many individuals. A later analysis associated 16,951 TCR beta sequences with specific HLA alleles at a false discovery rate of 0.05.

The library was made by the immunoSEQ multiplex PCR assay. A mixture of 60 forward primers for TCR Vbeta segments and 13 reverse primers for TCR Jbeta segments was used in the multiplex PCR. The CDR3 region of rearranged TCR beta genes was amplified from genomic DNA with a multiplex PCR assay. The Illumina HiSeq System was used to sequence the amplified TCR beta libraries as 87-base-pair reads. As for how the authors treated the data: In a later analysis, tens of millions of unique TCR beta chains were counted across the roughly 610 repertoires, and around 11 million of these chains were shared by at least two donors. To remove PCR and sequencing errors, raw reads were error-corrected and collapsed into unique sequences using a nearest-neighbor algorithm that merged closely related sequences. Alignment of CDR3 sequences to IMGT reference sequences was used to assign V, D and J gene segments. Each retained sequence needed at least a six-nucleotide match to both a V gene segment and a J gene segment. Rearrangements were classified as productive when the CDR3 lacked stop codons and remained in frame with V and J, and all other rearrangements were classified as non-productive. CDR3 was defined by IMGT convention, running from the second conserved V-encoded cysteine to the conserved J-encoded phenylalanine. The earlier analysis of about 530 of the donors excluded any sequence lacking an unambiguous match to a single V gene segment. An earlier analysis of about 590 of the donors classified V segments as functional when productive rearrangements were above 56.7% and as segregating when the standard deviation between donors was above 5%. To diagnose cytomegalovirus status from the catalog of TCR beta chain sequences, a statistical classification framework was built. V and J gene assignment, in a later analysis, came from comparing TCR nucleotide sequences with IMGT/GENE-DB human TR gene sequences. Using the TCRdist pipeline, a later analysis assigned CDR3 sequences along with most-parsimonious VDJ recombination scenarios. In a later analysis, each TCR beta chain was defined by its CDR3 amino acid sequence together with its V-gene family, and reads without a unique V-gene family were excluded. In a later analysis, 500 to 700 highly shared, low-generation-probability nucleotide sequences were removed to address suspected cross-contamination and a sequencing artifact. A later analysis calculated a clonal expansion index for each public chain from normalized within-repertoire ranks of inferred template counts. Generation probabilities in a later analysis came from a VDJ recombination model fitted to out-of-frame rearrangements, and those results were checked against IGoR. In a later analysis, hypergeometric tests were used to score TCR-TCR, TCR-HLA and TCR-CMV co-occurrence, with a repertoire-size bias correction applied to TCR pairs. A later analysis estimated false discovery rates by permuting HLA or CMV assignments 20 times. A later analysis grouped co-occurring TCRs with DBSCAN, adding TCRdist sequence similarity when clustering within HLA-allele-positive subsets. For co-occurrence clustering, repertoires with fewer than 30,000 or more than 120,000 public chains were excluded, along with about five repertoires with anomalous nucleotide sharing. TCRdb mirrors the immuneACCESS table, restricted to in-frame sequences. Some clones are absent from its copies; in checked studies, under half trace to an unresolved V gene, and the reason for the others is unknown. V, J and clone size are those of that table, while D and trimming were read from the DNA. The sample table records 150,000 to 180,000 clones; 70% to 80% of these occur just once. Jointly, the top ten make up 10% to 15% of the sample.

In total, about 650 healthy bone marrow donors made up the cohort. At the time of sampling, all cohort members were nominally healthy, though unrecorded immune exposures were likely present. The donor tested CMV seropositive, placing the donor among the 289 seropositive members of the cohort. Every donor gave a peripheral blood sample, and the peripheral blood mononuclear cells from that sample were used for TCR beta sequencing. Genomic DNA was extracted from the blood cell samples with the Qiagen DNeasy Blood Extraction Kit. The CDR3 measures 15 amino acids from cysteine to phenylalanine. The read is trimmed to its CDR3 DNA, 45 bases read in frame from base 1. V is trimmed back by 4 bases and J by 3 bases, and the junction contains 8 bases that no gene match accounts for. CDR1 and CDR2 were assigned from the germline V gene as MDHEN and SYDVKM.

The sequence derives from a man aged 25 to 40 in good health and CMV-seropositive. Material: PBMCs. This chain joins TRBV28 to TRBJ2-7; TRBD1 aligns with 8 central bases. The sequenced DNA is TGTGCCAGCAGTTACGTTCTTGGGACAGGCTACGAGCAGTACTTC. Translated, it reads CASSYVLGTGYEQYF.